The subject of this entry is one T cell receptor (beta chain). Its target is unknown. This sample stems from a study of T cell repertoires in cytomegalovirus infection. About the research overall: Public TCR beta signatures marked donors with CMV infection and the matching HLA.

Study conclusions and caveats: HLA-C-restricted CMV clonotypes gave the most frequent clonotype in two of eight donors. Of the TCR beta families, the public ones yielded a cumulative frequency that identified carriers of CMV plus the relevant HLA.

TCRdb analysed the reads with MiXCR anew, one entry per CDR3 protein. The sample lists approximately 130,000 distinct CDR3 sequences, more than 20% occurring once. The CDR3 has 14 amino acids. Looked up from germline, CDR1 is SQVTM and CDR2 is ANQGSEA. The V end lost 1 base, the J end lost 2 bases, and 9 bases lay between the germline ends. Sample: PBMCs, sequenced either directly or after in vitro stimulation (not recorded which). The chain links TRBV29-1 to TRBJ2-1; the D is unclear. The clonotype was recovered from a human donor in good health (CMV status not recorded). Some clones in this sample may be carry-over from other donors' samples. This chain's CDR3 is CSVEVQFAYNEQFF. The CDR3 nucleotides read TGCAGCGTTGAAGTCCAGTTTGCCTACAATGAGCAGTTCTTC.